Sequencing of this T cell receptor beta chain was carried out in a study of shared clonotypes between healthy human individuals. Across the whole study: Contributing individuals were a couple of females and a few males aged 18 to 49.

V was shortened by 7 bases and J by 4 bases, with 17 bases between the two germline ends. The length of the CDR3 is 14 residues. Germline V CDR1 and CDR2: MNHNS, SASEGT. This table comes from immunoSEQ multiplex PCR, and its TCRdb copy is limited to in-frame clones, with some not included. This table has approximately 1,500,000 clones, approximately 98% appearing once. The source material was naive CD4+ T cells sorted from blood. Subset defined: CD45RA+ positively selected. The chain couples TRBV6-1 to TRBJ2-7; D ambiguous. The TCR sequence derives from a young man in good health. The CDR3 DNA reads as TGTGCCAGCATGAAGGGAATTACGCTATACGAGCAGTACTTC. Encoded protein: CASMKGITLYEQYF.